The 17 T cell receptor beta chains listed next were all sequenced from one sample in a study of T cells in Graves' hyperthyroidism and ophthalmopathy (dated by TCRdb to between 2017 and 2020). Libraries were made using multiplex PCR. The sequencer was an Illumina HiSeq 2000. The TCR beta CDR3 regions were amplified from the RNA transcripts. The TCR CDR3 was subjected to a first round of RT-PCR using the HTBI primer set and the Qiagen OneStep RT-PCR kit. TCRdb reran the public reads through fastp at Q25 and MiXCR, keeping productive beta chains. Every distinct CDR3 protein forms one entry, paired with its most common genes and DNA. Present in this sample are about 640,000 distinct CDR3 sequences, around 21% of which were seen just once. The top ten clones comprise over 30% of the sample. Sequencing was performed on blood. These TCRs come from a man younger than 40 with Graves' ophthalmopathy.

This sequence joins TRBV27 and TRBJ1-3; D is perhaps TRBD1 (6 bases). CDR3 size: 17 residues. V lost 0 bases to trimming and J lost 6 bases, with 18 bases between them. CDR1 and CDR2 (germline): MNHEY, SMNVEV (reference sequence). The CDR3 here is CASSLSPGHSAENTIYF. In DNA, the CDR3 is TGTGCCAGCAGTTTATCCCCGGGACACAGCGCTGAAAACACCATATATTTT.

The J gene is TRBJ2-6, the V gene TRBV20-1; the D is unclear. V was clipped by 0 bases and J by 4 bases, with 10 bases between them. Germline V gives CDR1 DFQATT, CDR2 SNEGSKA (reference sequence). The CDR3 contains 15 residues. The DNA for the CDR3 is TGCAGTGCTAGAGAGGTTGGGCGGGGGGCCAACGTCCTGACTTTC. Amino acids: CSAREVGRGANVLTF.

The table lists this clonotype with many counts. The rearrangement joins TRBV3-1 to TRBJ1-6, with a possible D match to TRBD1 (5 bases). The germline CDR1 and CDR2 sequences are LGHDT and YNNKEL (reference sequence). There are 15 residues in the CDR3. V was pared by 2 bases and J by 10 bases, with 15 bases between. The CDR3 coding sequence is TGTGCCAGCAGCCAAATTCGACAGCGGCCCTCACCCCTCCACTTT. Translating it yields CASSQIRQRPSPLHF.

This clonotype occurred many times. This chain links TRBV7-8 with TRBJ2-1; 13 nucleotides align to TRBD2. Germline values: CDR1 SGHVS, CDR2 FQNEAQ. The CDR3 has 17 amino acids. V was clipped by 4 bases and J by 4 bases; unmatched bases: 7. CDR3 in amino acids: CASSYRTSGSGYNEQFF. CDR3 DNA: TGTGCCAGCAGCTACCGGACTAGCGGGAGTGGTTACAATGAGCAGTTCTTC.

The rearrangement links TRBV6-1 to TRBJ1-1, with D possibly matching TRBD1 (5 bases). V lost 4 bases and J 1 base, leaving 13 bases between the germline ends. Germline lookup yields CDR1 MNHNS and CDR2 SASEGT. This CDR3 spans 15 amino acids. CDR3 in amino acids: CASSGRTWQNTEAFF. DNA of the CDR3: TGTGCCAGCAGTGGTCGGACATGGCAGAACACTGAAGCTTTCTTT.

This clonotype was seen a handful of times. The chain combines TRBV6-5 with TRBJ2-2, with 7 bases matching TRBD2. CDR3 length: 14 amino acids. CDR1 is MNHEY, CDR2 SVGAGI, per germline. The V and J ends lost 2 bases and 6 bases, in that order; junction bases with no gene match: 3. The CDR3 DNA sequence: TGTGCCAGCAGTTACCTGACTAGCCCCGGGGAGCTGTTTTTT. Translating gives CASSYLTSPGELFF.

The gene calls are TRBV5-1 and TRBJ1-2; a weak D match, TRBD1 (6 bases). V lost 2 bases and J lost 8, with 16 bases in between. CDR1 is SGHRS, CDR2 YFSETQ, per germline. The CDR3 covers 14 residues. The CDR3 DNA is TGCGCCAGCAGCTTTCCAGGGGTCGGGGAAGGCTACACCTTC. Its translation is CASSFPGVGEGYTF.

As DNA, the CDR3 is TGCGCCAGCAGCCAGCTCGGGGCAAGCTCCTACAATGAGCAGTTCTTC. It specifies CASSQLGASSYNEQFF. V is TRBV4-3 and J is TRBJ2-1; D tentatively fits TRBD1 or TRBD2 (5 bases each). Per the germline V gene, CDR1 is LGHNA and CDR2 is YSLEER. The CDR3 length is 16 residues. V was shortened by 3 bases and J by 0 bases, with 12 bases between the two germline ends.

The gene calls are TRBV20-1 and TRBJ1-1; D not resolved. V was shortened by 0 bases and J by 4 bases, with 3 bases between the two germline ends. The CDR3 extends over 11 amino acids. Germline CDR1 reads DFQATT; CDR2 reads SNEGSKA (reference sequence). CDR3 in DNA: TGCAGTGCTAGAGAAATCACTGAAGCTTTCTTT. Translating gives CSAREITEAFF.

The V call is TRBV28, the J call TRBJ1-6, with TRBD1 identical over 9 bases. The CDR3 sequence is 14 residues long. V was pared by 7 bases and J by 10 bases, with 8 bases of the junction left unmatched. Germline CDR1 is MDHEN and CDR2 is SYDVKM. The CDR3 DNA is TGTGCCAGCACCTCGGGACAGGGCCACTCACCCCTCCACTTT. The encoded protein is CASTSGQGHSPLHF.

The rearrangement links TRBV20-1 to TRBJ2-2; 13 bases are a match to TRBD2. The CDR3 is 15 amino acids. Losses at the gene ends were 2 bases for V and 6 bases for J; bases not matched to a gene: 3. From germline, CDR1 is DFQATT and CDR2 SNEGSKA (reference sequence). CDR3 protein: CSARPGTSGAGELFF. The CDR3 coding sequence is TGCAGTGCTAGACCCGGGACTAGCGGGGCCGGGGAGCTGTTTTTT.

This clonotype was seen more than once but under ten times. This chain joins TRBV6-1 and TRBJ2-5, with TRBD2 matching over 8 bases. Germline V lookup: CDR1 MNHNS, CDR2 SASEGT. This CDR3 comprises 15 residues. Germline trimming cut 6 bases from V and 5 bases from J; bases unmatched to any gene: 11. DNA for the CDR3: TGTGCCAGCAGAGCAGCGGGAGTAGGAATGGAGACCCAGTACTTC. This translates into CASRAAGVGMETQYF.

This clonotype was detected only a few times. The chain joins TRBV6-1 to TRBJ2-2; 11 positions match TRBD2. CDR3 size: 16 residues. Germline V gene data show CDR1 as MNHNS and CDR2 as SASEGT. V shed 6 bases and J 7 bases; nucleotides not matched to a gene: 10. CDR3 in DNA: TGTGCCAGCAGCAATAGCGGGAGGGCCCGGAACGGGGAGCTGTTTTTT. Protein: CASSNSGRARNGELFF.

The J gene is TRBJ1-1, the V gene TRBV4-1; D is uncertain. Germline CDR1 is MGHRA and CDR2 is YSYEKL. Trimming took off 1 base at V and 2 bases at J, with 8 bases between the two ends. The CDR3 runs 14 residues. DNA of the CDR3: TGCGCCAGCAGCCAAGCTAGGGCCAACACTGAAGCTTTCTTT. Protein product: CASSQARANTEAFF.

This clonotype turned up a few times. The rearrangement uses TRBV2 and TRBJ2-7, with 12 positions matching TRBD1. The V gene's germline CDR1 is SNHLY and CDR2 FYNNEI. J was trimmed by 5 bases and V by 7 bases; bases with no gene match: 12. The CDR3 spans 16 residues. The CDR3 reads CASNIDPGTGGHEQYF. In nucleotides, the CDR3 is TGTGCCAGCAATATTGACCCTGGGACAGGGGGCCACGAGCAGTACTTC.

The chain carries TRBV9 and TRBJ2-7; 10 nucleotides line up with TRBD1. V lost 4 bases and J lost 2; bases outside the gene matches: 6. Germline values: CDR1 SGDLS, CDR2 YYNGEE. The CDR3 is made up of 15 amino acids. The CDR3, as DNA: TGTGCCAGCAGCTACTTAGGGACAGGGGCCTACGAGCAGTACTTC. As protein: CASSYLGTGAYEQYF.

The chain recombines TRBV28 with TRBJ1-2; no firm D call. Germline V gene sequence: CDR1 MDHEN, CDR2 SYDVKM. This CDR3 is 10 amino acids long. Trimming stripped 5 bases from V and 8 bases from J, with 6 bases between. CDR3 sequence reads: CASSQKGYTF. Here the CDR3 DNA reads TGTGCCAGCAGTCAGAAGGGCTACACCTTC.